These 23 T cell receptor beta chains were sequenced from one sample in a study of shared clonotypes between healthy human individuals. TCRdb keeps only in-frame clones here, not all; method: immunoSEQ multiplex PCR. The sample lists 1 million to 1.2 million clones, roughly 80% occurring once. What was sequenced was memory CD4+ T cells from PBMCs. Subset given: CD45RA-negative fraction. These receptors came from a young man in good health. Some clones in this sample may be carry-over from other donors' samples.

This clone was counted at least ten times. The gene calls are TRBV5-1 and TRBJ2-7; 7 positions match TRBD1. This CDR3 has 13 amino acids. CDR1 and CDR2 (germline): SGHRS, YFSETQ. The junction had 8 bases not matched to a gene; V was cut back by 4 bases and J by 7 bases. The CDR3 reads CASSRRQGIEQYF. CDR3 DNA: TGCGCCAGCAGCCGAAGACAGGGTATTGAGCAGTACTTC.

This chain joins TRBV28 and TRBJ1-1; a weak D match, TRBD1 (6 bases). This CDR3 has 15 amino acids. The germline V and J ends were trimmed by 5 bases and 2 bases, with 15 bases remaining between them. CDR1 is MDHEN, CDR2 SYDVKM, per germline. CDR3 in DNA: TGTGCCAGCAGTCGACACGGGACACCTAACACTGAAGCTTTCTTT. As protein: CASSRHGTPNTEAFF.

Comment on this clone: The junction departs from germline at one end; a sequencing error may be responsible. The chain is built from TRBV7-9 and TRBJ1-4; D remains unclear. Germline CDR1 is SEHNR and CDR2 is FQNEAQ (reference sequence). This CDR3 has 15 amino acids. The CDR3 DNA follows: TGCGCCAGCACCCCGGGGTTGACATGGCCCGAAAAACTGTTTTTT. Protein product: CASTPGLTWPEKLFF.

In nucleotides, the CDR3 is TGTGCCAGCTCGCCTACATCGTCCCAAGAGACCCAGTACTTC. Amino acids: CASSPTSSQETQYF. The chain couples TRBV18 to TRBJ2-5; D gene uncertain. Germline CDR1 KGHSH, CDR2 LQKENI. CDR3 size: 14 residues. V gave up 6 bases and J gave up 1 base, with 12 bases separating them.

V and J are TRBV6-1 and TRBJ1-1; maybe TRBD1 (6 bases). The CDR3 is made up of 14 amino acids. The germline gives CDR1 MNHNS, CDR2 SASEGT. V was cut by 2 bases and J by 10 bases, with 17 bases left in between. The CDR3 region has the DNA TGTGCCAGCAGTGAAAGGGGGGGGCTGGGTCGAGCTTTCTTT. It codes for CASSERGGLGRAFF.

The chain links TRBV6-1 to TRBJ2-1; D is unresolved. CDR1 and CDR2 (germline): MNHNS, SASEGT. V was pared by 2 bases and J by 0 bases, with 5 bases between. The CDR3 length is 14 residues. The DNA of the CDR3 is TGTGCCAGCAGTGAATTCCGCTCCTACAATGAGCAGTTCTTC. Translation: CASSEFRSYNEQFF.

The rearrangement joins TRBV11-2 to TRBJ2-3, with a weak D call TRBD2 (6 bases). Trimming took off 1 base at V and 2 bases at J, with 13 bases between the two ends. The germline gives CDR1 SGHAT, CDR2 FQNNGV. The length of the CDR3 is 16 residues. The CDR3 reads CASSLGGEPSTDTQYF. The CDR3 DNA is TGTGCCAGCAGCTTAGGGGGGGAACCTTCCACAGATACGCAGTATTTT.

In its sample, this clone was seen a few times. The chain employs TRBV7-3 and TRBJ2-7; 8 bases agree with TRBD1. Germline V gene sequence: CDR1 SGHTA, CDR2 FQGTGA. The CDR3 covers 12 residues. The V and J ends lost 4 bases and 5 bases, in that order; junction bases with no gene match: 1. The CDR3 here is CASSSTGDEQYF. The CDR3 nucleotides are TGTGCCAGCAGCTCGACAGGGGACGAGCAGTACTTC.

The V and J genes are TRBV28 and TRBJ2-7; 7 bases match TRBD1. There are 16 residues in the CDR3. With 5 bases clipped from V and 2 bases from J, the junction kept 12 bases outside the gene matches. The germline CDR1 and CDR2 sequences are MDHEN and SYDVKM. The CDR3 DNA follows: TGTGCCAGCAGTAGCCACAGGGGATTTGTGACCTACGAGCAGTACTTC. Translating gives CASSSHRGFVTYEQYF.

Written as DNA, the CDR3 is TGTGCCAGCAGTCGACCCCCGGGACAGCCTGAAAAACTGTTTTTT. Its protein is CASSRPPGQPEKLFF. This chain uses TRBV28 with TRBJ1-4; 7 positions match TRBD1. The CDR3 totals 15 residues. Germline V lookup: CDR1 MDHEN, CDR2 SYDVKM. The trim removed 5 bases at V and 7 bases at J, leaving 10 bases unmatched. Complete variable domain (other parts from reference TRBV28 and TRBJ1-4): DVKVTQSSRYLVKRTGEKVFLECVQDMDHENMFWYRQDPGLGLRLIYFSYDVKMKEKGDIPEGYSVSREKKERFSLILESASTNQTSMYLCASSRPPGQPEKLFFGSGTQLSVL.

The chain combines TRBV6-4 with TRBJ2-5; TRBD1 agrees at 9 bases. Germline V gene sequence: CDR1 MRHNA, CDR2 SNTAGT. V dropped 4 bases and J dropped 5; count of bases not matched to a gene: 8. CDR3 length: 15 amino acids. CDR3 in DNA: TGTGCCAGCAGTGCGGGACAGGGATCTGGGGAGACCCAGTACTTC. It codes for CASSAGQGSGETQYF.

The rearrangement uses TRBV28 and TRBJ1-5; the D gene is possibly TRBD1 (6 bases). V gave up 1 base and J gave up 3 bases, with 13 bases separating them. The CDR3 length is 16 residues. Germline lookup yields CDR1 MDHEN and CDR2 SYDVKM. The CDR3 region is CASSLFRTANNQPQHF. The CDR3 bases are TGTGCCAGCAGTTTATTCAGGACAGCAAACAATCAGCCCCAGCATTTT. Supplemented by reference TRBV28 and TRBJ1-5, the full variable domain reads DVKVTQSSRYLVKRTGEKVFLECVQDMDHENMFWYRQDPGLGLRLIYFSYDVKMKEKGDIPEGYSVSREKKERFSLILESASTNQTSMYLCASSLFRTANNQPQHFGDGTRLSIL.

This chain connects TRBV9 to TRBJ2-3, with D perhaps given as TRBD1 or TRBD2 (5 bases each). Germline V gene data show CDR1 as SGDLS and CDR2 as YYNGEE. The length of the CDR3 is 14 residues. Trimming pared 2 bases from V and 2 bases from J, leaving 9 bases between. CDR3 sequence: CASSVRGDTDTQYF. CDR3 bases: TGTGCCAGCAGCGTGAGGGGCGACACAGATACGCAGTATTTT. Using reference TRBV9 and TRBJ2-3 for the parts outside the CDR3, the full variable domain is DSGVTQTPKHLITATGQRVTLRCSPRSGDLSVYWYQQSLDQGLQFLIQYYNGEERAKGNILERFSAQQFPDLHSELNLSSLELGDSALYFCASSVRGDTDTQYFGPGTRLTVL.

The chain is built from TRBV28 and TRBJ1-5; D possibly corresponds to TRBD1 (6 bases). The CDR3 consists of 14 residues. CDR1 MDHEN and CDR2 SYDVKM come from the germline V gene. V lost 3 bases and J lost 7, with 13 bases in between. The CDR3 reads CASSLAGDLQPQHF. The CDR3 coding sequence is TGTGCCAGCAGTTTGGCAGGGGACTTACAGCCCCAGCATTTT.

This clone appeared once. The chain carries TRBV5-6 and TRBJ2-7; either TRBD1 or TRBD2 may fit D (7 bases each). There are 13 residues in the CDR3. Looked up from germline, CDR1 is SGHDT and CDR2 is YYEEEE. The V end was cut by 4 bases, the J end by 7 bases, with 15 bases between. The CDR3 coding sequence is TGTGCCAGCAGCACGACAGGGAGGGGAGAGCAGTACTTC. It is translated as CASSTTGRGEQYF.

The chain couples TRBV27 to TRBJ2-2; D gene unclear. Germline V gene data show CDR1 as MNHEY and CDR2 as SMNVEV (reference sequence). V was trimmed by 3 bases and J by 9 bases, leaving 5 bases between them. The CDR3 covers 11 residues. As DNA, the CDR3 is TGTGCCAGCAGTTTGGGTTGGGAGCTGTTTTTT. The encoded protein is CASSLGWELFF.

This chain links TRBV6-1 with TRBJ1-1; 7 bases are shared with TRBD1. CDR1 is MNHNS, CDR2 SASEGT, per germline. The V gene end was trimmed by 6 bases and the J gene end by 4 bases; junction bases not matched to a gene: 5. The CDR3 runs to 13 residues. The CDR3 loop reads CASSRQGTTEAFF. CDR3 nucleotides: TGTGCCAGCAGCAGACAGGGTACCACTGAAGCTTTCTTT.

This clone was seen a handful of times. The chain uses TRBV20-1 and TRBJ2-3; D gene unclear. Deletions cut 3 bases from V and 6 bases from J, with 7 bases between. Germline V CDR1 and CDR2: DFQATT, SNEGSKA (reference sequence). The CDR3 extends over 11 amino acids. The CDR3 loop is CSASPKDTQYF. CDR3 bases: TGCAGTGCTAGCCCAAAGGATACGCAGTATTTT.

In regard to this clone: One end of the junction is discordant with germline, which a read error may explain. The chain carries TRBV5-3 and TRBJ2-7; TRBD1 is a possible D gene (6 bases). TRBV5-3 is classed as an ORF, of uncertain function. The CDR3 covers 14 residues. The CDR3 is CASSLGAGLGEQYF. The CDR3 coding sequence is TGTGCCAGCAGCTTGGGGGCAGGGTTGGGCGAGCAGTACTTC.

This clone was observed a handful of times. DNA of the CDR3: TGCAGCCTTAGCTTAGGGGACACTGAAGCTTTCTTT. This encodes CSLSLGDTEAFF. The gene calls are TRBV29-1 and TRBJ1-1; D possibly corresponds to TRBD1 (5 bases). The CDR3 extends over 12 amino acids. Germline-derived CDR1 and CDR2 are SQVTM and ANQGSEA. Trimming stripped 8 bases from V and 3 bases from J, with 13 bases between.

This chain joins TRBV11-3 and TRBJ2-1, with D possibly being TRBD1 or TRBD2 (5 bases each). V was trimmed by 5 bases and J by 2 bases, leaving 16 bases between them. CDR3 length: 16 amino acids. Germline loops: CDR1 SGHNT, CDR2 YENEEA. The CDR3 DNA reads TGTGCCAGCAGCGCCTCTGGGGGTAGACCCTACAATGAGCAGTTCTTC. It yields the protein CASSASGGRPYNEQFF.

About this clone: This CDR3 is also generated by other DNA sequences in the sample. The chain couples TRBV27 to TRBJ2-7; D is uncertain. The V gene's germline CDR1 is MNHEY and CDR2 SMNVEV (reference sequence). This CDR3 contains 15 residues. V dropped 5 bases and J dropped 0 bases, with 14 bases sitting between them. The CDR3: CASSRNGPSSYEQYF. CDR3 sequence (DNA): TGTGCCAGCAGTCGAAACGGGCCTAGCTCCTACGAGCAGTACTTC.

Only a few counts were recorded for this clone. This chain links TRBV19 with TRBJ1-4; 7 bases match TRBD1. Germline V gives CDR1 LNHDA, CDR2 SQIVND (reference sequence). This CDR3 spans 14 amino acids. V trimming: 8 bases; J trimming: 4 bases; junction bases outside the gene matches: 7. This chain's CDR3 is CASRYRGNNEKLFF. The DNA for the CDR3 is TGTGCCAGTCGATACAGGGGAAATAATGAAAAACTGTTTTTT.